This T cell receptor beta chain comes out of a study of vaccination and CD4 T cells after COVID-19. The wider study: Overlapping peptides covering the spike proteins of SARS-CoV-2, HCoV-NL63, HCoV-OC43 and HCoV-229E were added to stimulate cells. Study-level points and caveats: Rising from approximately 21 to 38, the median of SARS-CoV-2-reactive clonotypes did not change significantly.

Treatment meaning: approximately nine-day PBMC culture with coronavirus spike peptide pools or control peptides (ViraFEST assay). There are a few counts of this clonotype. Its antigen remains unidentified. Sequenced with the Oncomine TCR Beta short-read assay was DNA taken from cultured CD4+ T cells. TCRdb fed the PCR reads into MiXCR, producing one record per CDR3 protein. The sample holds around 20,000 distinct CDR3 sequences, 43% seen once. This sequence was found in a human donor who had recovered from COVID-19. Sequenced material: CD4+ T cells from blood, cultured in vitro.

The CDR3 is CASSEGTRAYEQYF. CDR3 sequence (DNA): TGCGCCAGCAGTGAGGGGACTAGGGCCTACGAGCAGTACTTC. The rearrangement links TRBV10-2 to TRBJ2-7, with 8 bases matching TRBD2. The germline V gene encodes CDR1 WSHSY and CDR2 SAAADI. J was trimmed by 2 bases and V by 2 bases; bases with no gene match: 2. This CDR3 region has 14 residues.